This section outlines one T cell receptor (beta chain) sequence together with its context. Antigen: not known. This sample also contains other DNA sequences that code for the same CDR3. Based on CD45RO/CCR7/CD25/CD127/CD95/CD27, CD4+ regulatory, stem cell-like memory, naive and central memory cells were sorted. Populations isolated by sorting all had purity greater than 95%. This entry belongs to a study of beta chain features in type 1 diabetes. The authors reverse transcribed all of the isolated RNA, so sequencing captured expressed TCRB transcripts. It was found that naive, central memory and regulatory T cell samples averaged about 3.5 million reads. Clones were sequenced by immunoSEQ multiplex PCR, and TCRdb holds only the in-frame ones, with some missing. This table holds 600,000 or so clones, over 12% found once. Findings and limits, study-wide: Relative to healthy donors, patients appeared to have naive, central memory and Treg TCRB repertoires that were more similar. In every one of the four CD4+ subsets, TCRB CDR3s were moderately but significantly shorter in Type 1 diabetes patients.

Trimming took off 6 bases at V and 0 bases at J, with 9 bases between the two ends. The CDR3 has 15 residues. From germline, CDR1 is MDHEN and CDR2 SYDVKM. Sequencing was carried out using naive CD4+ T cells from blood. The J gene is TRBJ2-6, the V gene TRBV28; D is ambiguous. The receptor comes from a man younger than 35 with type 1 diabetes. The CDR3 here is CASSLRGSGANVLTF. The CDR3, as DNA: TGTGCCAGCAGCCTCAGAGGCTCTGGGGCCAACGTCCTGACTTTC.